This T cell receptor beta chain was captured in a study of T cells in tumors after PD-1 blockade. Study-wide context: Some patients also took daily vismodegib 150 mg during anti-PD-1 treatment.

TCRdb's copy holds only in-frame clones and misses some; the assay was immunoSEQ multiplex PCR. The sample carries about 47,000 clones, approximately 75% recorded once. The CDR3 is 13 residues long. The germline V gene encodes CDR1 ENHRY and CDR2 SYGVKD. V trimming: 6 bases; J trimming: 7 bases; junction bases outside the gene matches: 6. This chain links TRBV10-3 with TRBJ2-1, with 7 bases identical to TRBD2. Sequenced here: PBMCs, sampled before anti-PD-1 treatment. The TCR comes from a human donor with basal cell carcinoma. CDR3 sequence reads: CAIRREGPNEQFF. CDR3 coding DNA: TGTGCCATCAGGAGGGAGGGCCCAAATGAGCAGTTCTTC.